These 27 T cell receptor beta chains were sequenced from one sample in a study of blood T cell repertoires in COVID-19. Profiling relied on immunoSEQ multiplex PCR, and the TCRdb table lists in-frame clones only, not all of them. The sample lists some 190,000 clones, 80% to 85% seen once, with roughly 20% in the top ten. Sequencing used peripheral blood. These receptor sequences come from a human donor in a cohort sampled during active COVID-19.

CDR3 protein: CASSPSGTDKYGYTF. The CDR3 DNA is TGTGCCAGCAGCCCTTCCGGGACAGACAAATATGGCTACACCTTC. The chain combines TRBV7-8 with TRBJ1-2, with 7 bases identical to TRBD1. Germline CDR1 reads SGHVS; CDR2 reads FQNEAQ. The CDR3 loop spans 15 amino acids. The V segment lost 5 bases and the J segment 5 bases; nucleotides outside the gene matches: 11.

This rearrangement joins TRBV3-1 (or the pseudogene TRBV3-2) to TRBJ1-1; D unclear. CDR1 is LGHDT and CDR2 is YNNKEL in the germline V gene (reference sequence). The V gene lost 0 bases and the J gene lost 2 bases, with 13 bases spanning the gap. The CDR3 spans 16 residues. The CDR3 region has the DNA TGTGCCAGCAGCCAAGATCTTATACAGTCTAACACTGAAGCTTTCTTT. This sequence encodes CASSQDLIQSNTEAFF.

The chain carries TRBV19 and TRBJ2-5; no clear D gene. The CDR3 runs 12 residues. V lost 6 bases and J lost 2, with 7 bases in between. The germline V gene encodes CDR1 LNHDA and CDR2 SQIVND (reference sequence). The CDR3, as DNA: TGTGCCAGTAGCGACTTACAAGAGACCCAGTACTTC. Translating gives CASSDLQETQYF.

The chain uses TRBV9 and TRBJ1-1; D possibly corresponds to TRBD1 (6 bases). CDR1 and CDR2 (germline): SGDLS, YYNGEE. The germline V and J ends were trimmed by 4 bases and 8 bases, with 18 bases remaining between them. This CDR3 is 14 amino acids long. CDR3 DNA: TGTGCCAGCAGCATCTCCGGCAGGGGACGCGAAGCTTTCTTT. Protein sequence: CASSISGRGREAFF.

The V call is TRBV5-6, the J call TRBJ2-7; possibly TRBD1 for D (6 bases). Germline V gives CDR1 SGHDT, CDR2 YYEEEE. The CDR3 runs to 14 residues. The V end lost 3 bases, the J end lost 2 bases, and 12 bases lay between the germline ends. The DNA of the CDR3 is TGTGCCAGCAGCTCCGGGACATTCCCCTACGAGCAGTACTTC. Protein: CASSSGTFPYEQYF.

CDR3 nucleotides: TGTGCCAGCAGCCAAGGTGCAGGGGGCTACGAGCAGTACTTC. Translation gives CASSQGAGGYEQYF. This sequence joins TRBV3-1 (or the pseudogene TRBV3-2) and TRBJ2-7; 7 bases line up with TRBD1. J gave up 3 bases and V 1 base, and 3 bases lay outside the gene matches. CDR1 and CDR2 (germline): LGHDT, YNNKEL (reference sequence). CDR3 size: 14 residues.

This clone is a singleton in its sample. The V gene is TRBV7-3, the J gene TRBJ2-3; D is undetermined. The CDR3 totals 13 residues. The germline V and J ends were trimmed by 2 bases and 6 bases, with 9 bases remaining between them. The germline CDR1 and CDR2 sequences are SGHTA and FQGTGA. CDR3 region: CASSLDLGDTQYF. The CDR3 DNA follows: TGTGCCAGCAGCTTAGATCTCGGGGATACGCAGTATTTT.

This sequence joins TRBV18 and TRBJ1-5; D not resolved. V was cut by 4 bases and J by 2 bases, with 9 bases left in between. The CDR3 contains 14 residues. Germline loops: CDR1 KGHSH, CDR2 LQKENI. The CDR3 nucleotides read TGTGCCAGCTCACAGGTCGGAGGCAATCAGCCCCAGCATTTT. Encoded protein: CASSQVGGNQPQHF.

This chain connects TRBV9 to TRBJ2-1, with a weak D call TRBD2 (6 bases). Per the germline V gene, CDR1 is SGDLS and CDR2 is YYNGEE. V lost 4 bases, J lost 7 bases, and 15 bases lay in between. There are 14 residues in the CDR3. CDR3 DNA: TGTGCCAGCAGCCTGCCGGGACTCCAGAATGAGCAGTTCTTC. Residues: CASSLPGLQNEQFF.

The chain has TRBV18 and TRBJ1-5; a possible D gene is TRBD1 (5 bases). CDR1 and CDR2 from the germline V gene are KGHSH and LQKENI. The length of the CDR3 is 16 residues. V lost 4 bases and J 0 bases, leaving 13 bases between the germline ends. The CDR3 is CASSRTYPDSNQPQHF. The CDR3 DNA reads TGTGCCAGCTCACGGACATATCCAGATAGCAATCAGCCCCAGCATTTT. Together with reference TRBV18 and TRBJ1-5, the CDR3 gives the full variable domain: NAGVMQNPRHLVRRRGQEARLRCSPMKGHSHVYWYRQLPEEGLKFMVYLQKENIIDESGMPKERFSAEFPKEGPSILRIQQVVRGDSAAYFCASSRTYPDSNQPQHFGDGTRLSIL.

In DNA, the CDR3 is TGTGCCAGCTCCCCATCATCTTCCGGGAGTAAACAAGAGACCCAGTACTTC. Translated: CASSPSSSGSKQETQYF. This sequence joins TRBV18 and TRBJ2-5; a weak D match, TRBD2 (6 bases). V lost 6 bases and J 2 bases, leaving 22 bases between the germline ends. The germline V gene has CDR1 KGHSH and CDR2 LQKENI. This CDR3 has 17 amino acids. Together with reference TRBV18 and TRBJ2-5, the CDR3 gives the full variable domain: NAGVMQNPRHLVRRRGQEARLRCSPMKGHSHVYWYRQLPEEGLKFMVYLQKENIIDESGMPKERFSAEFPKEGPSILRIQQVVRGDSAAYFCASSPSSSGSKQETQYFGPGTRLLVL.

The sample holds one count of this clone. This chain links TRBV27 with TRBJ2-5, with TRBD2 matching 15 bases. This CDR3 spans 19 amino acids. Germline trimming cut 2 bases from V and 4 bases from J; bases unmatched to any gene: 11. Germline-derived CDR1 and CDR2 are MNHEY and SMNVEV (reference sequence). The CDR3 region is CASSLGLAGGPVGPETQYF. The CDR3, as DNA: TGTGCCAGCAGTTTAGGACTAGCGGGGGGGCCGGTGGGGCCAGAGACCCAGTACTTC.

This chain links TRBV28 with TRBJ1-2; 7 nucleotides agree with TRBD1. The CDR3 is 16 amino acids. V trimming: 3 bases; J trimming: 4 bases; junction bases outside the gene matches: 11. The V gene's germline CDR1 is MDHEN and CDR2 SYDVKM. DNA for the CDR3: TGTGCCAGCAGTTTCAATACAGGGGCCCCTAGCTATGGCTACACCTTC. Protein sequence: CASSFNTGAPSYGYTF.

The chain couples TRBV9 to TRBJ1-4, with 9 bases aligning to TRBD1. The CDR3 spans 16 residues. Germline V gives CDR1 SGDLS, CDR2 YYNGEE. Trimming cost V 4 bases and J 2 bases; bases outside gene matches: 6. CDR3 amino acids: CASSRGQGHTNEKLFF. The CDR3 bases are TGTGCCAGCAGCCGGGGACAGGGCCATACTAATGAAAAACTGTTTTTT.

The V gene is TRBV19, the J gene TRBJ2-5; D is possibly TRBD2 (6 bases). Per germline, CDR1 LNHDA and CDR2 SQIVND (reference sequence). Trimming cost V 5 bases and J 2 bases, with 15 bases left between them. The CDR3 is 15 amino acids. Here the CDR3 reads CASSPQRGNQETQYF. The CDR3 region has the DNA TGTGCCAGTAGTCCCCAACGGGGGAATCAAGAGACCCAGTACTTC.

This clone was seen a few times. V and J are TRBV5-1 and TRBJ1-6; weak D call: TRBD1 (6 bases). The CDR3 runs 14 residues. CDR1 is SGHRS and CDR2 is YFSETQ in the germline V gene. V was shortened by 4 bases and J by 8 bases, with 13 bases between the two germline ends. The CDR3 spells CASSRRQVDSPLHF. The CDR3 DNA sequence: TGCGCCAGCAGCCGTCGACAGGTAGATTCACCCCTCCACTTT.

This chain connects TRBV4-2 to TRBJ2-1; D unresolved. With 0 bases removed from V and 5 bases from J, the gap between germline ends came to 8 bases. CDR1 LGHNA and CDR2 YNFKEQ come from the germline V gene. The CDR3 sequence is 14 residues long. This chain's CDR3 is CASSQDPAHNEQFF. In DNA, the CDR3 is TGTGCCAGCAGCCAAGATCCAGCGCACAATGAGCAGTTCTTC.

The CDR3, as DNA: TGCGCCAGTTCCATCGGCGTGAGCGCGGAGACCCAGTACTTC. This codes for CASSIGVSAETQYF. The genes are TRBV5-1 and TRBJ2-5; D remains unclear. The CDR3 extends over 14 amino acids. Trimming stripped 8 bases from V and 5 bases from J, with 19 bases between. Germline values: CDR1 SGHRS, CDR2 YFSETQ.

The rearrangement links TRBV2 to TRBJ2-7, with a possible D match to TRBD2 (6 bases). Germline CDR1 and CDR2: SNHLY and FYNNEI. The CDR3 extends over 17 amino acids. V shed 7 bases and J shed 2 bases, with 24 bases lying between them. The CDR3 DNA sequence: TGTGCCAGCAACTACGAAGTGGCGGGGCCTCATCCCTACGAGCAGTACGTC. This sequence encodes CASNYEVAGPHPYEQYV.

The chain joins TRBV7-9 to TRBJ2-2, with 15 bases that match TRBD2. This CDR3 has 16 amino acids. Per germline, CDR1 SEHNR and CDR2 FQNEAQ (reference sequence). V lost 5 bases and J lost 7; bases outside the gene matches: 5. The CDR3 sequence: CASSRTSGGANGELFF. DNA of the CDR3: TGTGCCAGCAGCCGGACTAGCGGGGGGGCCAACGGGGAGCTGTTTTTT.

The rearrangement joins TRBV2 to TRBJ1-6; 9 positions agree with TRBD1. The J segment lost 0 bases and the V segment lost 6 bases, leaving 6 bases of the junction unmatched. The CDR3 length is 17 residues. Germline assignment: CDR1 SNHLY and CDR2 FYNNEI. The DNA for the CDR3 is TGTGCCAGCAGGACGACAGGGGGAAGCTCCTATAATTCACCCCTCCACTTT. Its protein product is CASRTTGGSSYNSPLHF. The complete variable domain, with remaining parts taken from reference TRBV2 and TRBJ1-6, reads EPEVTQTPSHQVTQMGQEVILRCVPISNHLYFYWYRQILGQKVEFLVSFYNNEISEKSEIFDDQFSVERPDGSNFTLKIRSTKLEDSAMYFCASRTTGGSSYNSPLHFGNGTRLTVT.

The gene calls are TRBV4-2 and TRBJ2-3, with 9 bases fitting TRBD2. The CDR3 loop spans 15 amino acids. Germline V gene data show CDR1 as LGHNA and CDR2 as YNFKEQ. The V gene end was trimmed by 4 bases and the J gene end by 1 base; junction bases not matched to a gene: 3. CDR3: CASSRGGVRTDTQYF. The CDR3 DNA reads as TGTGCCAGCAGCCGCGGGGGGGTTCGCACAGATACGCAGTATTTT.

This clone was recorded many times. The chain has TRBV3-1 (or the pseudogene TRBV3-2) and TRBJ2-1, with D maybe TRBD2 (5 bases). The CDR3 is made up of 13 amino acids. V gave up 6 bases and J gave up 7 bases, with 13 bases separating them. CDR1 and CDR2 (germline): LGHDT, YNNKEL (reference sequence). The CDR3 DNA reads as TGTGCCAGCAGTTTTGCGGGCGGAAATGAGCAGTTCTTC. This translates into CASSFAGGNEQFF.

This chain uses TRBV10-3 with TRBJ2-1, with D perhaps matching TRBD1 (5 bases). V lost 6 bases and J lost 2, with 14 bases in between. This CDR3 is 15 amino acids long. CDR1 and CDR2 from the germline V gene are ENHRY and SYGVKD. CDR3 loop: CAISVDSVAYNEQFF. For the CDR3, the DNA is TGTGCCATCAGCGTCGACAGTGTCGCCTACAATGAGCAGTTCTTC.

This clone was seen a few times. The CDR3 reads CSADRAREAFF. The DNA for the CDR3 is TGCAGTGCCGACAGGGCCCGAGAAGCTTTCTTT. The chain has TRBV20-1 and TRBJ1-1; TRBD1 aligns across 7 bases. The CDR3 spans 11 residues. From germline, CDR1 is DFQATT and CDR2 SNEGSKA (reference sequence). Trimming took 6 bases from V and 8 from J; bases not matched to a gene: 6.

The CDR3 is CASSTRGTGLIQPQHF. For the CDR3, the DNA is TGTGCCAGCAGTACCCGGGGGACGGGTCTAATACAGCCCCAGCATTTT. This rearrangement joins TRBV28 to TRBJ1-5; D is possibly TRBD1 (5 bases). The CDR3 loop spans 16 amino acids. Between the trimmed V and J ends, which lost 5 bases and 7 bases, there was a span of 21 bases. The germline V gene encodes CDR1 MDHEN and CDR2 SYDVKM.

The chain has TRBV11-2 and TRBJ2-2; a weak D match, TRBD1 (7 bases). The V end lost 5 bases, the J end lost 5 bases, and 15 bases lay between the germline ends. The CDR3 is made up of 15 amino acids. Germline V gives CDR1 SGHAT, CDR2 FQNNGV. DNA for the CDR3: TGTGCCAGCAGCACGGTCAGGGGGGCAACCGGGGAGCTGTTTTTT. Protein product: CASSTVRGATGELFF. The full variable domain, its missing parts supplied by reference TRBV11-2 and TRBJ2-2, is EAGVAQSPRYKIIEKRQSVAFWCNPISGHATLYWYQQILGQGPKLLIQFQNNGVVDDSQLPKDRFSAERLKGVDSTLKIQPAKLEDSAVYLCASSTVRGATGELFFGEGSRLTVL.